This T cell receptor (beta chain) was captured by sequencing in a study of blood T cell repertoires in COVID-19. Trimming cost V 2 bases and J 7 bases, with 12 bases left between them. The germline gives CDR1 SGHTA, CDR2 FQGTGA. The CDR3 has 15 amino acids. TCRdb keeps only in-frame clones here, not all; method: immunoSEQ multiplex PCR. This table holds roughly 150,000 clones, roughly 88% found once. V is TRBV7-3 and J is TRBJ1-6; D unresolved. This clonotype was obtained from a man between 70 and 80 years old who had been exposed to COVID-19. Sequencing used PBMCs or T cells enriched from blood (not recorded which). The CDR3 coding sequence is TGTGCCAGCAGCTTAGAGGGAAGGTTAAATTCACCCCTCCACTTT. Translating it yields CASSLEGRLNSPLHF.